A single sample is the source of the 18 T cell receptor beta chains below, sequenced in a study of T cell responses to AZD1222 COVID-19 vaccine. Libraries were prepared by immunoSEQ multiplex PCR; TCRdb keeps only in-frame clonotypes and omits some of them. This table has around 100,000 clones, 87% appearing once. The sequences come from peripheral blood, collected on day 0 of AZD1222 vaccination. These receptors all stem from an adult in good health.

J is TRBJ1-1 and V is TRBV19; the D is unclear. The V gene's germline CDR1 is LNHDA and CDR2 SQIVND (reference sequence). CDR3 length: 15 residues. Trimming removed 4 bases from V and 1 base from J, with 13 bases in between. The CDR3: CASSRADRANTEAFF. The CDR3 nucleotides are TGTGCCAGTAGTAGGGCCGACCGGGCGAACACTGAAGCTTTCTTT. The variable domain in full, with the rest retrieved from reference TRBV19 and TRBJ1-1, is DGGITQSPKYLFRKEGQNVTLSCEQNLNHDAMYWYRQDPGQGLRLIYYSQIVNDFQKGDIAEGYSVSREKKESFPLTVTSAQKNPTAFYLCASSRADRANTEAFFGQGTRLTVV.

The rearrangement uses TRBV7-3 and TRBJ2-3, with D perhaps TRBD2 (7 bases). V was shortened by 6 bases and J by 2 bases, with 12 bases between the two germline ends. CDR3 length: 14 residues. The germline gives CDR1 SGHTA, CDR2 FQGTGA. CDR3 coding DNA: TGTGCCAGCAGAAGGGGGGGATACACAGATACGCAGTATTTT. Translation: CASRRGGYTDTQYF.

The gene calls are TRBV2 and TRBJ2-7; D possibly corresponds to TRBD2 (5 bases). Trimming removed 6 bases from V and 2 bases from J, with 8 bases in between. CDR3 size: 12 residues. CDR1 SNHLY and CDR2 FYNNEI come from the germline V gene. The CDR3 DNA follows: TGTGCCAGCAGGGAGGAGGCCTACGAGCAGTACTTC. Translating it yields CASREEAYEQYF.

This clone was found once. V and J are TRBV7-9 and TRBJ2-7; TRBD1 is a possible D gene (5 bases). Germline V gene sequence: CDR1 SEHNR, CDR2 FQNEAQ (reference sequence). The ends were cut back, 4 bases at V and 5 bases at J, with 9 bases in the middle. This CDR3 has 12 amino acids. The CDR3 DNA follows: TGTGCCAGCAGCTCCCAGGGCCACGAGCAGTACTTC. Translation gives CASSSQGHEQYF.

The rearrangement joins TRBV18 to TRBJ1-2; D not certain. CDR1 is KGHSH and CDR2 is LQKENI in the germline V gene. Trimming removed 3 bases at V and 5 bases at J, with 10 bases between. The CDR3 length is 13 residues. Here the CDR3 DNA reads TGTGCCAGCTCACCCGCCGCACCGTATGGCTACACCTTC. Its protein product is CASSPAAPYGYTF.

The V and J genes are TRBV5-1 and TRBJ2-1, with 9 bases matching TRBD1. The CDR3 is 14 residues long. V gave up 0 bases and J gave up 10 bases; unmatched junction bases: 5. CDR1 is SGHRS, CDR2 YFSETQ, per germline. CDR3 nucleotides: TGCGCCAGCAGCTTGGGGACAGGGGATAGGGAGCAGTTCTTC. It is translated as CASSLGTGDREQFF.

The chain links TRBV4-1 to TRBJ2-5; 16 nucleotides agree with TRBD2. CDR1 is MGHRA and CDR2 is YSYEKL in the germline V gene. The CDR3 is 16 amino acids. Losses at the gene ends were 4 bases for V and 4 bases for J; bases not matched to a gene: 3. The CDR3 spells CASSRGLAGGRETQYF. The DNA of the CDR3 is TGCGCCAGCAGCCGGGGACTAGCGGGGGGGAGAGAGACCCAGTACTTC.

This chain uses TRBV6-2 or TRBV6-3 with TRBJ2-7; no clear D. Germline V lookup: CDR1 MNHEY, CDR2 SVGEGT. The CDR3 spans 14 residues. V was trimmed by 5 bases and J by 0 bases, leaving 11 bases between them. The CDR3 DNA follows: TGTGCCAGCAGTCGTAGAGATTCCTCCTACGAGCAGTACTTC. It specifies CASSRRDSSYEQYF.

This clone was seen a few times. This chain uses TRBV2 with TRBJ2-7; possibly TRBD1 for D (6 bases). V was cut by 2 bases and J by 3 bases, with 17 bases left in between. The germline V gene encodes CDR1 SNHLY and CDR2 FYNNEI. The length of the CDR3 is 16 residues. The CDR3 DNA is TGTGCCAGCAGTGAAAGAGTTGGGACACTTAACTACGAGCAGTACTTC. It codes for CASSERVGTLNYEQYF.

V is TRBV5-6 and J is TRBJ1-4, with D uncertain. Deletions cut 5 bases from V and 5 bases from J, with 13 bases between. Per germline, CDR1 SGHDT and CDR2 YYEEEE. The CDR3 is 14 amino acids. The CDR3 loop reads CASSVGLTNEKLFF. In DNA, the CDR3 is TGTGCCAGCAGTGTGGGTCTTACAAATGAAAAACTGTTTTTT.

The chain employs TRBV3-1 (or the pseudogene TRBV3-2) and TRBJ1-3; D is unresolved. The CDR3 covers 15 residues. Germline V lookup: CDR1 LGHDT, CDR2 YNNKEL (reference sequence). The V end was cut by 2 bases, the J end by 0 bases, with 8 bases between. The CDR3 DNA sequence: TGTGCCAGCAGCCAAACACACCGCTCTGGAAACACCATATATTTT. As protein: CASSQTHRSGNTIYF.

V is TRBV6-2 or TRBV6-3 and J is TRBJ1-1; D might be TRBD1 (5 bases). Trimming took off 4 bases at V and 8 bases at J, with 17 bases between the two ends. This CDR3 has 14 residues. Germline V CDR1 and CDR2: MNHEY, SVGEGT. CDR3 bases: TGTGCCAGCAGTTTATGGGGGGGGAAGGAGGAAGCTTTCTTT. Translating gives CASSLWGGKEEAFF.

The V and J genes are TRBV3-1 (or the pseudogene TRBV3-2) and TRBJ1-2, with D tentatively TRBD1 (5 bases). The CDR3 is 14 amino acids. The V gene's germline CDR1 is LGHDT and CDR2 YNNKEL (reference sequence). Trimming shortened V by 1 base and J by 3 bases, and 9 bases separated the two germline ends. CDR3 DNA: TGTGCCAGCAGCCAAGGACAGCAGTACTATGGCTACACCTTC. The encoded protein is CASSQGQQYYGYTF.

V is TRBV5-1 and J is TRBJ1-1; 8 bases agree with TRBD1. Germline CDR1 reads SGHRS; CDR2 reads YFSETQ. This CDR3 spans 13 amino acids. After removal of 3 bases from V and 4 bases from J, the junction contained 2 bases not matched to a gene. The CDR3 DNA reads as TGCGCCAGCAGCTATGACAGGGGCACTGAAGCTTTCTTT. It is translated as CASSYDRGTEAFF.

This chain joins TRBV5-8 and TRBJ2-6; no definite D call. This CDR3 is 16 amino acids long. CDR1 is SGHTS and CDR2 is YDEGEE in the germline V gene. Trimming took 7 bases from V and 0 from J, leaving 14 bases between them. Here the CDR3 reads CASALGSLSGANVLTF. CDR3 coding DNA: TGTGCCAGCGCCCTAGGGTCGCTCTCTGGGGCCAACGTCCTGACTTTC.

The CDR3 here is CASSGPARDTQYF. As DNA, the CDR3 is TGTGCCAGCAGCGGTCCCGCTCGTGATACGCAGTATTTT. The chain carries TRBV11-3 and TRBJ2-3; unclear D gene. CDR3 length: 13 residues. The ends were cut back, 5 bases at V and 6 bases at J, with 12 bases in the middle. In germline, CDR1 is SGHNT, CDR2 YENEEA. Filled out from reference TRBV11-3 and TRBJ2-3, the complete variable domain reads EAGVVQSPRYKIIEKKQPVAFWCNPISGHNTLYWYLQNLGQGPELLIRYENEEAVDDSQLPKDRFSAERLKGVDSTLKIQPAELGDSAVYLCASSGPARDTQYFGPGTRLTVL.

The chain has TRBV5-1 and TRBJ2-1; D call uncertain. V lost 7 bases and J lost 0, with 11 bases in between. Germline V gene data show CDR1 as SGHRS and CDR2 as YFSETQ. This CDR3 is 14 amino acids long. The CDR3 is CASSPHSSYNEQFF. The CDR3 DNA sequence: TGCGCCAGCTCCCCACACAGCTCCTACAATGAGCAGTTCTTC.

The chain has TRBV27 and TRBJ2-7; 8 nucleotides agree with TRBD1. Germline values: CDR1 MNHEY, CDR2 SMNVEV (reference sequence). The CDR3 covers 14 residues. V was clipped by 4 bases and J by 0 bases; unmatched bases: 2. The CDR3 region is CASSWQGASYEQYF. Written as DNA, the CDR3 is TGTGCCAGCAGTTGGCAGGGGGCCTCCTACGAGCAGTACTTC.